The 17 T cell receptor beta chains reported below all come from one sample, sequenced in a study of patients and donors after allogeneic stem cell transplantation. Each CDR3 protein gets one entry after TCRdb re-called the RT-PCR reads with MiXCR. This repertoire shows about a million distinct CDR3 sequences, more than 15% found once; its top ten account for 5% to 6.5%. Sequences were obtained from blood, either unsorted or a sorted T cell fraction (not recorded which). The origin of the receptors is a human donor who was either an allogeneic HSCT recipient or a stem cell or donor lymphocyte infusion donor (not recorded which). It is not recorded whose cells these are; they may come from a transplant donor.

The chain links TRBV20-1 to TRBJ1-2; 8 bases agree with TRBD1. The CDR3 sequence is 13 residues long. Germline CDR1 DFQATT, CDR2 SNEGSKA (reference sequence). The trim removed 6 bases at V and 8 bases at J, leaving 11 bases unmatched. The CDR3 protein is CSARQGILRGYTF. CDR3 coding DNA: TGCAGTGCAAGACAGGGGATCTTGCGAGGCTACACCTTC.

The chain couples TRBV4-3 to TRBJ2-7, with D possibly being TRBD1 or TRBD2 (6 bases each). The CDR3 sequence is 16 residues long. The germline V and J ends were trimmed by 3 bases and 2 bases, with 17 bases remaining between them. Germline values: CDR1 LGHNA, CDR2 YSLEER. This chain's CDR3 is CASSQEARGDPYEQYF. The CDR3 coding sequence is TGCGCCAGCAGCCAGGAAGCGAGGGGGGACCCCTACGAGCAGTACTTC.

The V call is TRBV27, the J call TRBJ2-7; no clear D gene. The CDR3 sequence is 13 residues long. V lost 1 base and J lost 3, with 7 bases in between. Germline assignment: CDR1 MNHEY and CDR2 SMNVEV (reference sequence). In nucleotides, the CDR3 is TGTGCCAGCAGTTTATATCGGCACTACGAGCAGTACTTC. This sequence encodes CASSLYRHYEQYF.

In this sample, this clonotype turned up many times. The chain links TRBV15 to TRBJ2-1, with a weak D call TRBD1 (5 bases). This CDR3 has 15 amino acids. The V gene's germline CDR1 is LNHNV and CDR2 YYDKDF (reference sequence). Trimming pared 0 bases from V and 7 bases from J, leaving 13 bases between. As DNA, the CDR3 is TGTGCCACCAGCAGAGACAGGGTCATAGGGAATGAGCAGTTCTTC. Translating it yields CATSRDRVIGNEQFF.

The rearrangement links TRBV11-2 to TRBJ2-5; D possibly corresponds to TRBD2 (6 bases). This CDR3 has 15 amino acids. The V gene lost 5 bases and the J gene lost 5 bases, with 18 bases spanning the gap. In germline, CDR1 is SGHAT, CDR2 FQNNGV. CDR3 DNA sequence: TGTGCCAGCAGCCGCGGGGTGCAATTGGGTGAGACCCAGTACTTC. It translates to CASSRGVQLGETQYF.

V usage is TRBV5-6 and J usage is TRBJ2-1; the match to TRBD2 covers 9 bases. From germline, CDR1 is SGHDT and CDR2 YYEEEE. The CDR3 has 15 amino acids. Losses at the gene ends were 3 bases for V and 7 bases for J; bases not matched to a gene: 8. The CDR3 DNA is TGTGCCAGCAGCTGGAGGCCTAGCGGGGTTAATGAGCAGTTCTTC. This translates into CASSWRPSGVNEQFF. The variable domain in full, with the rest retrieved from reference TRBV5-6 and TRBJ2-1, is DAGVTQSPTHLIKTRGQQVTLRCSPKSGHDTVSWYQQALGQGPQFIFQYYEEEERQRGNFPDRFSGHQFPNYSSELNVNALLLGDSALYLCASSWRPSGVNEQFFGPGTRLTVL.

For the CDR3, the DNA is TGTGCCAGCAGCTTAGGGGGACAGGGGTCGATGAGCAATGGCTACACCTTC. It yields the protein CASSLGGQGSMSNGYTF. The chain uses TRBV7-2 and TRBJ1-2, with 10 bases fitting TRBD1. The germline V gene encodes CDR1 SGHTA and CDR2 FQGNSA. The CDR3 contains 17 residues. Losses at the gene ends were 1 base for V and 6 bases for J; bases not matched to a gene: 11.

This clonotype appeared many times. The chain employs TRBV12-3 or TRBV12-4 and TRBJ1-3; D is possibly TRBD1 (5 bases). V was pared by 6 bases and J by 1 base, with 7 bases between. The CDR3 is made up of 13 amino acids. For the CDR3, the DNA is TGTGCCAGCAGCAACAGGTCTGGAAACACCATATATTTT. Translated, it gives CASSNRSGNTIYF.

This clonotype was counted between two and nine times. The CDR3 coding sequence is TGCGCCAGCAGCCCGATCGATAAGGGACTAGCGTTTTCGGATACGCAGTATTTT. Translated: CASSPIDKGLAFSDTQYF. The chain couples TRBV5-1 to TRBJ2-3; 10 bases match TRBD2. Germline loops: CDR1 SGHRS, CDR2 YFSETQ. The ends lost 4 bases at V and 6 bases at J; junction bases unmatched: 17. This CDR3 has 18 amino acids.

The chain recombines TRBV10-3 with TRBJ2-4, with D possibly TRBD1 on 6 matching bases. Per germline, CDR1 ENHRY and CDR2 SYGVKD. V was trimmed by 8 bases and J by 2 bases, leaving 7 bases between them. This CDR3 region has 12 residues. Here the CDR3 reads CAIGTSKNIQYF. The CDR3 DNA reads TGTGCCATCGGGACATCCAAAAACATTCAGTACTTC.

This CDR3 reads CSAYRAAETQYF. CDR3 sequence (DNA): TGCAGTGCGTACAGGGCGGCGGAGACCCAGTACTTC. This chain uses TRBV20-1 with TRBJ2-5; D may be TRBD1 (6 bases). CDR1 is DFQATT and CDR2 is SNEGSKA in the germline V gene (reference sequence). V was shortened by 6 bases and J by 5 bases, with 13 bases between the two germline ends. This CDR3 is built from 12 residues.

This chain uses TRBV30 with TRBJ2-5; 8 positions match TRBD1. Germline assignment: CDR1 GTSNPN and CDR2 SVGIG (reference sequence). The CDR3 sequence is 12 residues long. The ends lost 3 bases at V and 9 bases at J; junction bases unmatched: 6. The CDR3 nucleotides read TGTGCCTGGAGCCCACAGGGGGTGGCCCAGTACTTC. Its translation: CAWSPQGVAQYF.

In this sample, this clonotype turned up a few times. The CDR3 bases are TGTGCCAGCAGACACACCAGGGGGGCTGGAAACACCATATATTTT. It translates to CASRHTRGAGNTIYF. This rearrangement joins TRBV12-3 or TRBV12-4 to TRBJ1-3; 7 bases are shared with TRBD1. The CDR3 runs to 15 residues. Trimming cost V 6 bases and J 2 bases; bases outside gene matches: 7.

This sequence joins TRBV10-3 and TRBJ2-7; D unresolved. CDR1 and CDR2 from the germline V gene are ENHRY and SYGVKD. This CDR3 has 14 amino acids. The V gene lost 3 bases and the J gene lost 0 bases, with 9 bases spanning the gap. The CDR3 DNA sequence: TGTGCCATCAGTGATCTTGCCGGCTCCTACGAGCAGTACTTC. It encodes CAISDLAGSYEQYF.

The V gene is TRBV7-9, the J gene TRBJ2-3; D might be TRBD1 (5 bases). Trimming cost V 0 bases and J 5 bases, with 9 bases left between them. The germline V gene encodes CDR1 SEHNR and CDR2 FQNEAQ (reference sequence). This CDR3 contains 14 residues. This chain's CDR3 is CASSLAQGGDTQYF. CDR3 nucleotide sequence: TGTGCCAGCAGCTTAGCCCAGGGCGGAGATACGCAGTATTTT.

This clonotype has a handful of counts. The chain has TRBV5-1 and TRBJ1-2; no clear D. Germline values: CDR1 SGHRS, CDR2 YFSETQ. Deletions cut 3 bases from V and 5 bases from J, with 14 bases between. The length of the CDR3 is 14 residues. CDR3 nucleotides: TGCGCCAGCAGCTCTCTTACGACGGAATATGGCTACACCTTC. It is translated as CASSSLTTEYGYTF.

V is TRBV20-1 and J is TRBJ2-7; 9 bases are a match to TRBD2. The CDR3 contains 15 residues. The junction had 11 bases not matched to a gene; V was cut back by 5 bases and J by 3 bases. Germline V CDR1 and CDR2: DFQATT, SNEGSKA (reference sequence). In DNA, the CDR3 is TGCAGTGCTGAACGATTGGCTAGCGGGGACTACGAGCAGTACTTC. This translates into CSAERLASGDYEQYF.